These 27 T cell receptor beta chains share one sample of origin, sequenced in a study of shared clonotypes between healthy human individuals. The protocol was immunoSEQ multiplex PCR, while the TCRdb copy is restricted to in-frame clones and leaves out a portion. The table lists a few million clones, just under 95% of them singletons. The source material was naive CD4+ T cells from PBMCs. Sample subset: CD45RA+ positively selected. The receptors were gathered from a man aged 18 to 35 in good health. Some clones in this sample may be carry-over from other donors' samples.

The V gene is TRBV4-2, the J gene TRBJ1-3; TRBD1 might be the D (6 bases). V lost 2 bases and J lost 4, with 15 bases in between. Germline lookup yields CDR1 LGHNA and CDR2 YNFKEQ. The CDR3 is made up of 16 amino acids. CDR3 in amino acids: CASSQTLAGAGNTIYF. CDR3 nucleotide sequence: TGTGCCAGCAGCCAAACCCTCGCAGGGGCCGGAAACACCATATATTTT.

This chain connects TRBV28 to TRBJ2-2; tentatively, D is TRBD1 or TRBD2 (6 bases each). Trimming pared 6 bases from V and 7 bases from J, leaving 21 bases between. Per the germline V gene, CDR1 is MDHEN and CDR2 is SYDVKM. The CDR3 runs to 16 residues. The chain's CDR3 is CASSSRWGAQGGELFF. In DNA form, the CDR3 reads TGTGCCAGCAGCTCTAGGTGGGGGGCGCAGGGCGGGGAGCTGTTTTTT.

The CDR3 loop is CASSKLSGTGVGELFF. CDR3 sequence (DNA): TGTGCCAGCAGTAAACTTTCCGGGACAGGGGTGGGGGAGCTGTTTTTT. The chain has TRBV21-1 and TRBJ2-2; the table assigns TRBD1, which was not confirmed against the DNA. TRBV21-1 is a listed pseudogene. There are 16 residues in the CDR3.

V and J are TRBV19 and TRBJ1-1; no firm D call. V was shortened by 6 bases and J by 1 base, with 9 bases between the two germline ends. CDR3 length: 13 residues. Germline V gene lookup returns CDR1 LNHDA and CDR2 SQIVND (reference sequence). The CDR3 region has the DNA TGTGCCAGTAGAAGGGTGGGGAACACTGAAGCTTTCTTT. It translates to CASRRVGNTEAFF.

The chain is built from TRBV5-4 and TRBJ1-3, with D tentatively TRBD1 (6 bases). CDR1 SGHNT and CDR2 YYREEE come from the germline V gene (reference sequence). This CDR3 is built from 15 residues. Trimming left V 6 bases short and J 0 bases short, with 13 bases between. CDR3 DNA sequence: TGTGCCAGCACCTTCGGGGGGCGCTCTGGAAACACCATATATTTT. Encoded protein: CASTFGGRSGNTIYF. The full variable domain, in which reference TRBV5-4 and TRBJ1-3 provide the parts outside the CDR3, is ETGVTQSPTHLIKTRGQQVTLRCSSQSGHNTVSWYQQALGQGPQFIFQYYREEENGRGNFPPRFSGLQFPNYSSELNVNALELDDSALYLCASTFGGRSGNTIYFGEGSWLTVV.

The sample holds a few counts of this clone. The sample carries other DNA sequences with the same CDR3. The chain joins TRBV5-1 to TRBJ1-2; 7 bases match TRBD1. The germline gives CDR1 SGHRS, CDR2 YFSETQ. This CDR3 has 13 amino acids. V shed 4 bases and J 2 bases; nucleotides not matched to a gene: 2. For the CDR3, the DNA is TGCGCCAGCAGCCCGGACAGGAACTATGGCTACACCTTC. Translation: CASSPDRNYGYTF.

This chain joins TRBV10-3 and TRBJ1-6; no firm D call. Between the trimmed V and J ends, which lost 0 bases and 3 bases, there was a span of 9 bases. Germline V lookup: CDR1 ENHRY, CDR2 SYGVKD. CDR3 length equals 16 residues. Here the CDR3 reads CAISESTGFYNSPLHF. CDR3 sequence (DNA): TGTGCCATCAGTGAGTCGACGGGGTTCTATAATTCACCCCTCCACTTT.

V and J are TRBV5-1 and TRBJ2-7, with TRBD1 as a possible D gene (6 bases). Germline V gives CDR1 SGHRS, CDR2 YFSETQ. The CDR3 spans 13 residues. V lost 4 bases and J lost 7, with 15 bases in between. The CDR3 protein is CASSPAPGQEQYF. The DNA for the CDR3 is TGCGCCAGCAGCCCGGCACCAGGACAGGAGCAGTACTTC.

V and J are TRBV28 and TRBJ2-7; the match to TRBD2 covers 7 bases. Germline V lookup: CDR1 MDHEN, CDR2 SYDVKM. V shed 1 base, J shed 4 bases, and the junction held 10 bases outside the gene matches. The CDR3 runs 16 residues. The CDR3 coding sequence is TGTGCCAGCAGTTTATCCCCCAGCGGGATGGCGTACGAGCAGTACTTC. It encodes CASSLSPSGMAYEQYF.

This chain connects TRBV4-1 to TRBJ2-1, with D perhaps being TRBD1 or TRBD2 (5 bases each). The CDR3 is 17 amino acids. Trimming shortened V by 1 base and J by 0 bases, and 13 bases separated the two germline ends. The germline gives CDR1 MGHRA, CDR2 YSYEKL. The chain's CDR3 is CASSQVERDHSYNEQFF. Here the CDR3 DNA reads TGCGCCAGCAGCCAAGTAGAGAGGGACCACTCCTACAATGAGCAGTTCTTC.

The V gene is TRBV5-1, the J gene TRBJ2-5; the D is unclear. There are 14 residues in the CDR3. CDR1 and CDR2 (germline): SGHRS, YFSETQ. The ends were cut back, 0 bases at V and 2 bases at J, with 8 bases in the middle. The CDR3 DNA sequence: TGCGCCAGCAGCTTGGGCAACTCGCAAGAGACCCAGTACTTC. Amino acid sequence: CASSLGNSQETQYF.

This clone was observed once. The chain employs TRBV5-4 and TRBJ2-7; TRBD1 is a possible D gene (6 bases). This CDR3 comprises 14 residues. CDR1 is SGHNT, CDR2 YYREEE, per germline (reference sequence). V was clipped by 3 bases and J by 3 bases, with 13 bases between them. The CDR3 DNA is TGTGCCAGCAGCTCCCGGGACACTTACTACGAGCAGTACTTC. This codes for CASSSRDTYYEQYF.

The V call is TRBV5-1, the J call TRBJ2-1; D remains unclear. The CDR3 contains 15 residues. With 0 bases removed from V and 9 bases from J, the gap between germline ends came to 16 bases. Germline CDR1 is SGHRS and CDR2 is YFSETQ. This CDR3 reads CASSLATSSGGEQFF. In DNA form, the CDR3 reads TGCGCCAGCAGCTTGGCCACGTCCTCGGGCGGTGAGCAGTTCTTC. Full variable domain (missing parts from reference TRBV5-1 and TRBJ2-1): KAGVTQTPRYLIKTRGQQVTLSCSPISGHRSVSWYQQTPGQGLQFLFEYFSETQRNKGNFPGRFSGRQFSNSRSEMNVSTLELGDSALYLCASSLATSSGGEQFFGPGTRLTVL.

This chain joins TRBV19 and TRBJ2-7; D possibly corresponds to TRBD2 (6 bases). CDR1 is LNHDA, CDR2 SQIVND, per germline (reference sequence). Trimming left V 5 bases short and J 6 bases short, with 20 bases between. This CDR3 region has 15 residues. The CDR3 region has the DNA TGTGCCAGTAGTTCGGGACCAAAGGAGGGGCGCGAGCAGTACTTC. Residues: CASSSGPKEGREQYF.

The chain employs TRBV7-9 and TRBJ1-1; the D gene is possibly TRBD1 (5 bases). V gave up 5 bases and J gave up 0 bases, with 16 bases separating them. CDR1 is SEHNR and CDR2 is FQNEAQ in the germline V gene (reference sequence). This CDR3 comprises 16 residues. The CDR3 spells CASSPRQRVMNTEAFF. CDR3 nucleotide sequence: TGTGCCAGCAGCCCAAGACAGAGAGTCATGAACACTGAAGCTTTCTTT.

The CDR3 region has the DNA TGCGCCAGCAGCTTGACCTGGCCCTCTGGAAACACCATATATTTT. This sequence encodes CASSLTWPSGNTIYF. The genes are TRBV5-1 and TRBJ1-3; unclear D gene. CDR1 SGHRS and CDR2 YFSETQ come from the germline V gene. The V gene lost 1 base and the J gene lost 0 bases, with 8 bases spanning the gap. This CDR3 has 15 residues.

The chain is built from TRBV10-1 and TRBJ2-6, with D tentatively TRBD1 (6 bases). CDR3 size: 21 residues. Germline assignment: CDR1 WNHNN and CDR2 SYGVQD (reference sequence). Trimming cost V 7 bases and J 0 bases, with 28 bases left between them. This CDR3 is CASIHPTDMDRICSGANVLTF. The CDR3 DNA reads TGCGCCAGCATCCACCCGACTGACATGGACAGAATATGCTCTGGGGCCAACGTCCTGACTTTC.

This sequence joins TRBV2 and TRBJ2-7, with 8 positions matching TRBD2. This CDR3 has 14 amino acids. The V segment lost 3 bases and the J segment 3 bases; nucleotides outside the gene matches: 4. CDR1 and CDR2 from the germline V gene are SNHLY and FYNNEI. The chain's CDR3 is CASSDGLALYEQYF. The CDR3 DNA reads TGTGCCAGCAGTGACGGACTAGCTCTCTACGAGCAGTACTTC.

In this sample, this clone turned up once. V is TRBV28 and J is TRBJ1-4; D not certain. The germline V gene encodes CDR1 MDHEN and CDR2 SYDVKM. Trimming removed 4 bases from V and 3 bases from J, with 12 bases in between. The CDR3 totals 15 residues. CDR3 DNA sequence: TGTGCCAGCAGTTCCCGACGGATACCTAATGAAAAACTGTTTTTT. Residues: CASSSRRIPNEKLFF.

This clone was observed once. The chain uses TRBV27 and TRBJ2-5; maybe TRBD2 (5 bases). The V and J ends lost 6 bases and 2 bases respectively, with 10 bases between them. The germline V gene has CDR1 MNHEY and CDR2 SMNVEV (reference sequence). The CDR3 runs 13 residues. The CDR3 sequence: CASSYGLQETQYF. The CDR3 coding sequence is TGTGCCAGCAGCTACGGACTTCAAGAGACCCAGTACTTC.

The chain couples TRBV10-3 to TRBJ1-5, with 7 bases aligning to TRBD1. Germline V CDR1 and CDR2: ENHRY, SYGVKD. There are 14 residues in the CDR3. V shed 4 bases, J shed 4 bases, and the junction held 4 bases outside the gene matches. Written as DNA, the CDR3 is TGTGCCATCAGTGTACAGGGGACTAATCAGCCCCAGCATTTT. Protein product: CAISVQGTNQPQHF.

The chain employs TRBV2 and TRBJ2-1, with D uncertain. Trimming left V 3 bases short and J 0 bases short, with 6 bases between. The CDR3 extends over 14 amino acids. CDR1 and CDR2 (germline): SNHLY, FYNNEI. CDR3 bases: TGTGCCAGCAGTGAGCAGCCCTCCTACAATGAGCAGTTCTTC. Translated: CASSEQPSYNEQFF.

This rearrangement joins TRBV19 to TRBJ1-5; D ambiguous. With 3 bases removed from V and 0 bases from J, the gap between germline ends came to 9 bases. This CDR3 comprises 15 residues. Germline loops: CDR1 LNHDA, CDR2 SQIVND (reference sequence). DNA for the CDR3: TGTGCCAGTAGTATCGGTGGAGTTAGCAATCAGCCCCAGCATTTT. Its translation is CASSIGGVSNQPQHF. Variable domain in full (rest from reference TRBV19 and TRBJ1-5): DGGITQSPKYLFRKEGQNVTLSCEQNLNHDAMYWYRQDPGQGLRLIYYSQIVNDFQKGDIAEGYSVSREKKESFPLTVTSAQKNPTAFYLCASSIGGVSNQPQHFGDGTRLSIL.

For the CDR3, the DNA is TGTGCCAGCAGCGATCCAAACAGGGGCAAGATCTACGAGCAGTACTTC. Translated: CASSDPNRGKIYEQYF. The V call is TRBV7-9, the J call TRBJ2-7; 7 bases line up with TRBD1. Germline loops: CDR1 SEHNR, CDR2 FQNEAQ (reference sequence). Unmatched junction bases numbered 13, after V lost 5 bases and J lost 3 bases. The CDR3 contains 16 residues.

The sample holds one count of this clone. The chain employs TRBV5-1 and TRBJ1-1; TRBD1 might be the D (5 bases). CDR1 and CDR2 from the germline V gene are SGHRS and YFSETQ. The CDR3 sequence is 15 residues long. With 0 bases removed from V and 3 bases from J, the gap between germline ends came to 12 bases. The CDR3: CASSLAGGMYTEAFF. For the CDR3, the DNA is TGCGCCAGCAGCTTGGCCGGGGGTATGTACACTGAAGCTTTCTTT.

CDR3 sequence: CASSLLKRPPAEQYF. Written as DNA, the CDR3 is TGTGCCAGCAGCCTCCTTAAACGCCCCCCTGCCGAGCAGTACTTC. The V and J genes are TRBV7-2 and TRBJ2-7; D unclear. Germline V gene lookup returns CDR1 SGHTA and CDR2 FQGNSA. Trimming cost V 5 bases and J 6 bases, with 20 bases left between them. The CDR3 is 15 residues long.

Comment on this clone: Other nucleotide sequences in the sample specify the same CDR3. The chain uses TRBV6-5 and TRBJ1-2; D remains ambiguous. V lost 6 bases and J 3 bases, leaving 11 bases between the germline ends. The CDR3 is 13 residues long. The V gene's germline CDR1 is MNHEY and CDR2 SVGAGI. CDR3 region: CASSSREDYGYTF. CDR3 bases: TGTGCCAGCAGCAGCCGGGAGGACTATGGCTACACCTTC.